Included here is one T cell receptor (beta chain) sequence, with context. The source of the sample is a study of blood T cell repertoires in COVID-19. At the level of the study: Spain, Italy and the United States supplied samples that represented acute and convalescent COVID-19. T cells, B-cell-depleted T cells, or PBMCs provided the cDNA or gDNA that served as material.

Per the study methods: Amplification with reference gene primers provided the estimates of nucleated cell counts. The data were produced by immunoSEQ multiplex PCR, yet TCRdb's version contains in-frame clones alone and is incomplete. D and trimming were read from the DNA, whereas the V and J calls and clone size are those reported in that table. The sample records around 79,000 clones, about 83% being singletons. The TCR comes from a woman between 55 and 75 years old with acute or convalescent COVID-19. Sequencing was performed on peripheral blood.

Here the CDR3 DNA reads TGTGCCAGCAGGGCCCAGGGGGCGGGTGAGCAGTACTTC. This translates into CASRAQGAGEQYF. V usage is TRBV14 and J usage is TRBJ2-7; 8 bases fit TRBD1. Germline assignment: CDR1 SGHDN and CDR2 FVKESK. V was pared by 6 bases and J by 7 bases, with 8 bases of the junction left unmatched. This CDR3 is 13 amino acids long.